This TCR beta chain was sequenced in a study of lymphopenia after photon versus proton radiotherapy. Study-level findings and limits: Better survival with proton therapy was suggested as possible, not demonstrated. After lymphocyte nadir, photon-treated repertoires showed oligoclonal expansion, especially CD8+ Temra. Proton therapy kept repertoires fairly stable, unlike photons, which gained effector/memory cells. Larger post-nadir TCR diversity loss correlated inversely with survival in deceased patients.

This CDR3 comprises 15 residues. CDR1 is MNHEY and CDR2 is SMNVEV in the germline V gene (reference sequence). V was pared by 4 bases and J by 12 bases, with 10 bases of the junction left unmatched. Concerning this clone itself: Its antigen is unknown.

Profiling relied on immunoSEQ multiplex PCR, and the TCRdb table lists in-frame clones only, not all of them. This sample yields about 60,000 clones, of which roughly 83% are seen a single time; around 2% belongs to the top ten. The input for sequencing was peripheral blood, taken from a patient treated with proton-based radiotherapy. This receptor was identified in a man in his 60s with pancreatic cancer. J is TRBJ2-1 and V is TRBV27; 12 nucleotides line up with TRBD1. The CDR3 DNA is TGTGCCAGCAGTTCTCAGCCGGGACAGGGGGCTTGGCAGTTCTTC. This encodes CASSSQPGQGAWQFF.